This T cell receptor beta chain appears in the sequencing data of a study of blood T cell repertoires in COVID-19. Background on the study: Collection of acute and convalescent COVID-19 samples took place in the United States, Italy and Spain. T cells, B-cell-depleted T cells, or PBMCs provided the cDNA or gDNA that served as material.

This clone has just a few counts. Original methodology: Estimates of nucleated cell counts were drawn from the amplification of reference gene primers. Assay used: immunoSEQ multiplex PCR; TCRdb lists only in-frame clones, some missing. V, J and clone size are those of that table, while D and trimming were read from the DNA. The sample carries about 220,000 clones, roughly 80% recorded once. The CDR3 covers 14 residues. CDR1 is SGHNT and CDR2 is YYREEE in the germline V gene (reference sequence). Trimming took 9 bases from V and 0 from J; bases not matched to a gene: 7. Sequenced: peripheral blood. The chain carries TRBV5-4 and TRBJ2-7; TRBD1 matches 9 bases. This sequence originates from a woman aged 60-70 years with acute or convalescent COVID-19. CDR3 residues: CATQRGQGSYEQYF. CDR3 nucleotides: TGTGCCACCCAACGGGGACAGGGCTCCTACGAGCAGTACTTC.